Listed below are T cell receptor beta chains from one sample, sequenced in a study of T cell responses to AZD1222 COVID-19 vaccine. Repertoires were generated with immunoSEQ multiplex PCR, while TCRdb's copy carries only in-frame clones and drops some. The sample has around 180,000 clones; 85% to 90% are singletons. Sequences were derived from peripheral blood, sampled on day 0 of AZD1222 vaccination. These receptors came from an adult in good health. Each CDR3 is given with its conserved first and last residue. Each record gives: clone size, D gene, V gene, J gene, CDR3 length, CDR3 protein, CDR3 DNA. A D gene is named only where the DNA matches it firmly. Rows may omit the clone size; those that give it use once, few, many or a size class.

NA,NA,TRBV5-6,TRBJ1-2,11,CASSILGGYTF,TGTGCCAGCAGCATCCTCGGAGGCTACACCTTC
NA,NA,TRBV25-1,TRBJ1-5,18,CASSELSPGSESNQPQHF,TGTGCCAGCAGTGAATTGTCCCCCGGGAGCGAGAGCAATCAGCCCCAGCATTTT
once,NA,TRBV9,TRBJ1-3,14,CASSVGAGGNTIYF,TGTGCCAGCAGCGTAGGGGCAGGTGGAAACACCATATATTTT
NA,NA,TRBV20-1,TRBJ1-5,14,CSASWSDSNQPQHF,TGCAGTGCTAGTTGGAGCGACAGCAATCAGCCCCAGCATTTT
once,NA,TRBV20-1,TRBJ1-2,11,CSAQRNYGYTF,TGCAGTGCCCAACGAAACTATGGCTACACCTTC
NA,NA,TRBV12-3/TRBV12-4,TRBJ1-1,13,CASSDGGGTEAFF,TGTGCCAGCAGCGACGGAGGGGGCACTGAAGCTTTCTTT
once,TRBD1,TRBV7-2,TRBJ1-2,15,CASSLKSGGHHGYTF,TGTGCCAGCAGCTTAAAATCAGGGGGGCATCATGGCTACACCTTC
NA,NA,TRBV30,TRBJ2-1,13,CASRARAHNEQFF,TGTGCCTCCCGGGCCAGGGCCCACAATGAGCAGTTCTTC
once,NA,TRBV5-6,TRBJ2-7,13,CASSLTGTYEQYF,TGTGCCAGCAGCTTGACAGGAACCTACGAGCAGTACTTC
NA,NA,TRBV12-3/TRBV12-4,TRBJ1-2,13,CASRRGPDYGYTF,TGTGCCAGCAGGAGGGGACCGGACTATGGCTACACCTTC
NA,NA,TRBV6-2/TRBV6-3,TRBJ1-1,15,CASSSNPGYRTEAFF,TGTGCCAGCAGTTCTAACCCGGGGTATCGCACTGAAGCTTTCTTT
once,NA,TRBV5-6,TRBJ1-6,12,CASRSNSVHLHF,TGTGCCAGCAGATCAAACAGTGTCCACCTCCACTTT
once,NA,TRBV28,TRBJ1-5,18,CASSLGRVLKGLNQPQHF,TGTGCCAGCAGTTTAGGTAGAGTTTTGAAAGGGCTGAATCAGCCCCAGCATTTT
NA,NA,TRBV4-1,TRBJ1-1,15,CASSQDLYGGKRAFF,TGCGCCAGCAGCCAAGACCTATACGGAGGGAAGAGAGCTTTCTTT
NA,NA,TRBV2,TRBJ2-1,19,CASSETGYGGTDSYNEQFF,TGTGCCAGCAGTGAAACGGGATACGGGGGCACCGACTCCTACAATGAGCAGTTCTTC
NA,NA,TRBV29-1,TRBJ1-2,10,CSAGPSPYTF,TGCAGCGCCGGACCTTCCCCATACACCTTC
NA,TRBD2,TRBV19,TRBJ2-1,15,CASSIVAGDYNEQFF,TGTGCCAGTAGTATCGTAGCGGGGGACTACAATGAGCAGTTCTTC
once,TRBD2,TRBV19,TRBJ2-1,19,CASSIAGADWRGAYNEQFF,TGTGCCAGTAGTATAGCGGGGGCGGACTGGCGGGGGGCCTACAATGAGCAGTTCTTC
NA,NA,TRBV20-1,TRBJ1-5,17,CSASNLRGAQGDQPQHF,TGCAGTGCTAGTAATCTCCGGGGGGCCCAAGGAGATCAGCCCCAGCATTTT
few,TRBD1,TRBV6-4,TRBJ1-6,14,CASSDGTEDSPLHF,TGTGCCAGCAGTGATGGGACAGAGGATTCACCCCTCCACTTT
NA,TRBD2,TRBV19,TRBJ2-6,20,CASSMGSMTSGFSGANVLTF,TGTGCCAGTAGTATGGGGTCTATGACTAGCGGGTTCTCTGGGGCCAACGTCCTGACTTTC
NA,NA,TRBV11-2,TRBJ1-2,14,CASRLGGQRYGYTF,TGTGCCAGCAGGCTTGGGGGGCAGAGGTATGGCTACACCTTC
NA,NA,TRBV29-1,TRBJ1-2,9,CSVEGGYTF,TGCAGCGTTGAGGGGGGCTACACCTTC
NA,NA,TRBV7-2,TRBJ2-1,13,CASSLETNNEQFF,TGTGCCAGCAGCTTAGAGACTAACAATGAGCAGTTCTTC
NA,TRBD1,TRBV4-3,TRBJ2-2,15,CASSQDRGNAGELFF,TGCGCCAGCAGCCAAGACAGGGGGAACGCCGGGGAGCTGTTTTTT
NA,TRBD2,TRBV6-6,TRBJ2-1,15,CASTLTSGGSNEQFF,TGTGCCAGCACCTTAACTAGCGGGGGGTCAAATGAGCAGTTCTTC
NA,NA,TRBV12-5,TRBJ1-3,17,CASGFGGVVDSGNTIYF,TGTGCTAGTGGTTTCGGGGGAGTGGTAGACTCTGGAAACACCATATATTTT
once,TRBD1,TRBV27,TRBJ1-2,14,CASSSLTGLYGYTF,TGTGCCAGCAGTTCCTTGACAGGGTTGTATGGCTACACCTTC
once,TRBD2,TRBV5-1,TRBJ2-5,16,CASSLGTSLIQETQYF,TGCGCCAGCAGCTTGGGGACTAGTCTTATACAAGAGACCCAGTACTTC